This T cell receptor beta chain was recorded in a study of siplizumab effects on memory and regulatory T cells. Study results and limitations: Relative to controls at more than 25%, mappable alloreactive CD4+ clones exhibited a mean Treg-derived proportion of around 65% with siplizumab. Naive T cell populations appeared to exhibit greater diversity than memory cells and appeared to be major alloresponse contributors. Researchers did not confirm the suppressive function of proliferating Tregs from siplizumab cultures.

Each sample yielded 90,000 to 100,000 assayed TCR templates. Clones were read by immunoSEQ multiplex PCR, and TCRdb kept only the in-frame ones, dropping some. Here the sample spans approximately 94,000 clones, 95% to 97% being singletons. CDR3 size: 15 residues. Looked up from germline, CDR1 is MNHEY and CDR2 is SMNVEV (reference sequence). Trimming removed 1 base at V and 1 base at J, with 10 bases between. Note on this clone: Its antigen is unknown.

The chain recombines TRBV27 with TRBJ1-1; D gene ambiguous. The receptor was derived from a human donor in good health. Sample: naive CD4+ T cells sorted from blood. For the CDR3, the DNA is TGTGCCAGCAGTTTATGGCCCGAGGAGAACACTGAAGCTTTCTTT. Protein product: CASSLWPEENTEAFF.